This TCR beta chain was sequenced in a study of T cell responses to AZD1222 COVID-19 vaccine. Some clones are missing from TCRdb's copy, which holds only in-frame ones; the method was immunoSEQ multiplex PCR. The table lists some 180,000 clones, 94% of them singletons, with approximately 1.5% in the top ten. Note on this clone: Its antigen is currently unknown.

Germline V gives CDR1 SGHTA, CDR2 FQGTGA. The germline V and J ends were trimmed by 1 base and 2 bases, with 8 bases remaining between them. This CDR3 is 14 amino acids long. The study, taken as a whole, reports: Per reports, nearly half of all spike-specific TCRs target regions that are unmutated in variants. AZD1222 recipients seropositive at baseline numbered only 5 to 7.

This receptor was identified in an adult who received the AZD1222 COVID-19 vaccine. This chain joins TRBV7-3 and TRBJ1-1; D is unresolved. Material: peripheral blood, obtained 28 days after the second AZD1222 dose. The CDR3 reads CASSLSPENTEAFF. The CDR3 DNA reads as TGTGCCAGCAGCTTAAGCCCGGAAAACACTGAAGCTTTCTTT.